The next 12 T cell receptor beta chains were all read from a single sample in a study of blood T cell repertoires in COVID-19. Only in-frame clones appear in the TCRdb table, and some are missing; sequencing was by immunoSEQ multiplex PCR. The table lists some 700,000 clones, 90% of them singletons. The sequenced sample was peripheral blood. The source is a woman between 18 and 29 years old with acute or convalescent COVID-19.

Worth noting for this clone: Lacking the conserved final phenylalanine or tryptophan, this CDR3 likely reflects a read error. It is unclear where the CDR3 begins or ends on the DNA, so no DNA is shown, and the CDR3 is as TCRdb lists it. The chain recombines TRBV6-1 with TRBJ1-5; the table's D call TRBD1 went unverified against the DNA. The CDR3 totals 11 residues, both ends included. CDR1 is MNHNS, CDR2 SASEGT, per germline. CDR3 in amino acids: CASSEAGGQTL.

This sequence joins TRBV25-1 and TRBJ2-3, with D unresolved. Germline V lookup: CDR1 MGHDK, CDR2 SYGVNS. V was clipped by 8 bases and J by 6 bases, with 21 bases between them. The CDR3 covers 15 residues. CDR3 nucleotide sequence: TGTGCCAGCGGATCCTCTGCGAGGTTCGGGGATACGCAGTATTTT. This gives the protein CASGSSARFGDTQYF.

V gene TRBV6-5 combines with J gene TRBJ2-7, with 10 bases matching TRBD1. Germline CDR1 is MNHEY and CDR2 is SVGAGI. The CDR3 contains 13 residues. The J segment lost 2 bases and the V segment lost 10 bases, leaving 5 bases of the junction unmatched. CDR3 in DNA: TGTGCCATATCCGGGACAGGGGCCTACGAGCAGTACTTC. As protein: CAISGTGAYEQYF.

The CDR3, as DNA: TGCGCCAGCAGTAGGGAAGGGCGGGGGGCCCCCAATGAGCAGTTCTTC. Translating gives CASSREGRGAPNEQFF. The gene calls are TRBV10-2 and TRBJ2-1; 8 bases are shared with TRBD2. The CDR3 is 16 residues long. The V gene's germline CDR1 is WSHSY and CDR2 SAAADI. The V segment lost 5 bases and the J segment 6 bases; nucleotides outside the gene matches: 12.

This chain joins TRBV3-1 (or the pseudogene TRBV3-2) and TRBJ1-2; 7 bases match TRBD1. This CDR3 has 15 residues. Trimming removed 4 bases from V and 4 bases from J; junction bases left unmatched: 9. The germline V gene has CDR1 LGHDT and CDR2 YNNKEL (reference sequence). CDR3: CASSRTQGTGYGYTF. CDR3 sequence (DNA): TGTGCCAGCAGCCGAACACAGGGGACCGGCTATGGCTACACCTTC.

The rearrangement uses TRBV7-2 and TRBJ1-4; 9 nucleotides line up with TRBD1. This CDR3 has 18 amino acids. V trimming: 2 bases; J trimming: 7 bases; junction bases outside the gene matches: 14. Germline assignment: CDR1 SGHTA and CDR2 FQGNSA. As DNA, the CDR3 is TGTGCCAGCAGCTTAAGGGGGACAGGGACGACGTGGGGTGAAAAACTGTTTTTT. Amino acids: CASSLRGTGTTWGEKLFF.

This chain uses TRBV18 with TRBJ2-7; 12 positions agree with TRBD2. Germline assignment: CDR1 KGHSH and CDR2 LQKENI. J gave up 5 bases and V 4 bases, and 3 bases lay outside the gene matches. The CDR3 contains 14 residues. DNA of the CDR3: TGTGCCAGCTCACAACTAGCGGGGGGAAACGAGCAGTACTTC. Its protein is CASSQLAGGNEQYF.

The chain carries TRBV19 and TRBJ2-7; no clear D gene. Germline CDR1 reads LNHDA; CDR2 reads SQIVND (reference sequence). The CDR3 contains 14 residues. The germline V and J ends were trimmed by 1 base and 4 bases, with 11 bases remaining between them. Written as DNA, the CDR3 is TGTGCCAGTAGTATAGCTGGGCTGCATTACGAGCAGTACTTC. Amino acids: CASSIAGLHYEQYF. The complete variable domain, with remaining parts taken from reference TRBV19 and TRBJ2-7, reads DGGITQSPKYLFRKEGQNVTLSCEQNLNHDAMYWYRQDPGQGLRLIYYSQIVNDFQKGDIAEGYSVSREKKESFPLTVTSAQKNPTAFYLCASSIAGLHYEQYFGPGTRLTVT.

The rearrangement uses TRBV28 and TRBJ1-1; TRBD1 matches 10 bases. Trimming took 6 bases from V and 11 from J; bases not matched to a gene: 9. The CDR3 sequence is 13 residues long. Germline-derived CDR1 and CDR2 are MDHEN and SYDVKM. CDR3 protein: CASRRQGAPGAFF. In DNA, the CDR3 is TGTGCCAGCAGGCGACAGGGGGCGCCGGGGGCTTTCTTT. The whole variable domain, filled in from reference TRBV28 and TRBJ1-1, reads DVKVTQSSRYLVKRTGEKVFLECVQDMDHENMFWYRQDPGLGLRLIYFSYDVKMKEKGDIPEGYSVSREKKERFSLILESASTNQTSMYLCASRRQGAPGAFFGQGTRLTVV.

The rearrangement joins TRBV6-5 to TRBJ1-2; 8 bases line up with TRBD1. J lost 6 bases, V lost 5 bases, and 8 bases had no gene match. Germline V lookup: CDR1 MNHEY, CDR2 SVGAGI. The CDR3 length is 14 residues. The CDR3 bases are TGTGCCAGCAGTAGCAGGGGGCGTGGGAATGGCTACACCTTC. It codes for CASSSRGRGNGYTF.

This clone has only a few counts. This chain links TRBV2 with TRBJ1-2; 10 nucleotides line up with TRBD1. Germline CDR1 is SNHLY and CDR2 is FYNNEI. The CDR3 is 15 amino acids. The V and J ends lost 7 bases and 1 base, in that order; junction bases with no gene match: 6. The CDR3 region has the DNA TGTGCCAGCATTAGACAGGGGGCGTTTAACTATGGCTACACCTTC. Protein sequence: CASIRQGAFNYGYTF. The full variable domain, in which reference TRBV2 and TRBJ1-2 provide the parts outside the CDR3, is EPEVTQTPSHQVTQMGQEVILRCVPISNHLYFYWYRQILGQKVEFLVSFYNNEISEKSEIFDDQFSVERPDGSNFTLKIRSTKLEDSAMYFCASIRQGAFNYGYTFGSGTRLTVV.

The chain uses TRBV9 and TRBJ2-1; weak D call: TRBD2 (6 bases). This CDR3 is built from 13 residues. Looked up from germline, CDR1 is SGDLS and CDR2 is YYNGEE. V was clipped by 2 bases and J by 6 bases, with 9 bases between them. CDR3 bases: TGTGCCAGCAGCGTTGGGGGGAGCAATGAGCAGTTCTTC. Protein product: CASSVGGSNEQFF.